Described below is a single TCR beta chain sequence and its context. V lost 3 bases and J 8 bases, leaving 14 bases between the germline ends. Germline values: CDR1 LGHDT, CDR2 YNNKEL (reference sequence). The CDR3 spans 14 residues. In the authors' workflow: The authors estimated nucleated cell counts from reference gene primer amplification. The method was immunoSEQ multiplex PCR; TCRdb's version includes in-frame clones alone and lacks a portion of them. For V, J and clone size, that table is used; D and trimming come from the DNA. The table includes some 55,000 clones, around 87% detected once. The data stem from a study of blood T cell repertoires in COVID-19. Study summary: Samples of COVID-19 (acute and convalescent) were obtained from the United States, Italy and Spain. PBMCs, B-cell-depleted T cells, or T cells provided the cDNA or gDNA that made up the material.

The sequence was collected from a man aged 60 to 75 with acute or convalescent COVID-19. V usage is TRBV3-1 (or the pseudogene TRBV3-2) and J usage is TRBJ2-1; D is possibly TRBD2 (6 bases). Sequencing used peripheral blood. CDR3 DNA sequence: TGTGCCAGCAGCCATGGGACCAGGGAGGATGAGCAGTTCTTC. This gives the protein CASSHGTREDEQFF.